This T cell receptor (beta chain) is from a study of chemoradiotherapy in HPV16-positive cancers. Study context: Candidate HPV-specific T-cell clones and common TCR motifs came from functional assays in two HPV16-positive patients.

As concerns this clone: Its specificity is not known.

Study conclusions and caveats: Candidate HPV-specific clones and E7-related TCR motifs grew in tumor during treatment. The functional HPV-specific definition rests on just a couple of HPV16-positive patients.

Assay: immunoSEQ multiplex PCR; the TCRdb copy retains only in-frame clones and omits some. The data hold about 17,000 clones, with roughly 90% observed a single time. Per germline, CDR1 SGHRS and CDR2 YFSETQ. Trimming cost V 2 bases and J 5 bases; bases outside gene matches: 9. This CDR3 contains 18 residues. This clonotype was obtained from a human donor with HPV-associated anogenital cancer. Sample: blood, taken from a patient who underwent chemoradiotherapy. J is TRBJ2-2 and V is TRBV5-1, with 13 bases lining up with TRBD2. The CDR3 loop reads CASSLLFPTSGGTGELFF. DNA of the CDR3: TGCGCCAGCAGCTTACTGTTCCCGACTAGCGGGGGGACCGGGGAGCTGTTTTTT.